The 8 T cell receptor beta chains in this list originate from one sample, sequenced in a study of T-cell reconstitution after alpha-beta-depleted transplantation in children. As it was prepared, the TCRbeta library received unique molecular identifiers. MiXCR, applied by TCRdb to the PCR reads, yields one record per CDR3 protein. The data show some 300,000 distinct CDR3 sequences, about a tenth seen once. The specimen comprised PBMCs from the stem cell graft donor, sampled from the stem cell graft. The receptor set was obtained from a human donor who donated a stem cell graft to a child with acute lymphoblastic leukemia.

This clonotype was observed many times. The chain is built from TRBV5-1 and TRBJ1-2; D uncertain. Germline CDR1 and CDR2: SGHRS and YFSETQ. This CDR3 has 14 residues. Trimming took off 0 bases at V and 4 bases at J, with 10 bases between the two ends. The CDR3 here is CASSLAPESYGYTF. The CDR3 DNA follows: TGCGCCAGCAGCTTGGCCCCGGAATCCTATGGCTACACCTTC.

The chain employs TRBV4-1 and TRBJ1-6; D call uncertain. Trimming took 0 bases from V and 0 from J, leaving 18 bases between them. Germline V gene lookup returns CDR1 MGHRA and CDR2 YSYEKL. The CDR3 is 20 residues long. The CDR3 is CASSQESERDPSSYNSPLHF. The CDR3 DNA reads as TGCGCCAGCAGCCAAGAAAGCGAACGAGACCCCAGCTCCTATAATTCACCCCTCCACTTT.

Worth noting for this clonotype: A much larger clonotype is one base distant, so this may be a read error. The CDR3: CASSPFVGTGGTGELFF. Here the CDR3 DNA reads TGTGCCAGCAGCCCCTTCGTCGGGACAGGGGGAACCGGGGAGCTGTTTTTT. The chain employs TRBV4-2 and TRBJ2-2, with TRBD1 matching 11 bases. After removal of 4 bases from V and 5 bases from J, the junction contained 9 bases not matched to a gene. CDR1 is LGHNA and CDR2 is YNFKEQ in the germline V gene. This CDR3 region has 17 residues.

In its sample, this clonotype was seen a few times. J is TRBJ2-3 and V is TRBV15; D uncertain. CDR1 and CDR2 (germline): LNHNV, YYDKDF (reference sequence). The length of the CDR3 is 16 residues. Trimming left V 0 bases short and J 7 bases short, with 17 bases between. CDR3: CATSRDPVQGSNTQYF. The CDR3 nucleotides read TGTGCCACCAGCAGAGATCCGGTGCAAGGGTCAAATACGCAGTATTTT.

This clonotype was counted a few times. CDR3 amino acids: CSAREEGWNEQYF. CDR3 DNA: TGCAGTGCTAGAGAAGAGGGGTGGAACGAGCAGTACTTC. V and J are TRBV20-1 and TRBJ2-7, with D perhaps being TRBD1 or TRBD2 (5 bases each). CDR1 and CDR2 (germline): DFQATT, SNEGSKA (reference sequence). V lost 0 bases to trimming and J lost 5 bases, with 11 bases between them. This CDR3 is built from 13 residues.

This clonotype came up a few times. The chain combines TRBV3-1 with TRBJ2-4, with TRBD2 identical over 7 bases. Germline V lookup: CDR1 LGHDT, CDR2 YNNKEL (reference sequence). The CDR3 extends over 17 amino acids. V lost 2 bases to trimming and J lost 3 bases; unmatched junction nucleotides: 10. The DNA of the CDR3 is TGTGCCAGCAGCCAAAGCAGCGGGGTGGTTGGCAAAAACATTCAGTACTTC. It translates to CASSQSSGVVGKNIQYF.

This clonotype has only a few counts. This chain connects TRBV9 to TRBJ2-1; D unclear. Germline-derived CDR1 and CDR2 are SGDLS and YYNGEE. This CDR3 spans 15 amino acids. Deletions cut 1 base from V and 2 bases from J, with 10 bases between. The CDR3 nucleotides read TGTGCCAGCAGCGTAAGTGGGGAACCCTACAATGAGCAGTTCTTC. Its protein product is CASSVSGEPYNEQFF.

This clonotype was counted only a few times. The chain carries TRBV28 and TRBJ2-7; D is ambiguous. The V gene lost 5 bases and the J gene lost 2 bases, with 4 bases spanning the gap. Germline V lookup: CDR1 MDHEN, CDR2 SYDVKM. The CDR3 runs 11 residues. CDR3 DNA sequence: TGTGCCAGCAGTAAACCCTACGAGCAGTACTTC. Protein product: CASSKPYEQYF.